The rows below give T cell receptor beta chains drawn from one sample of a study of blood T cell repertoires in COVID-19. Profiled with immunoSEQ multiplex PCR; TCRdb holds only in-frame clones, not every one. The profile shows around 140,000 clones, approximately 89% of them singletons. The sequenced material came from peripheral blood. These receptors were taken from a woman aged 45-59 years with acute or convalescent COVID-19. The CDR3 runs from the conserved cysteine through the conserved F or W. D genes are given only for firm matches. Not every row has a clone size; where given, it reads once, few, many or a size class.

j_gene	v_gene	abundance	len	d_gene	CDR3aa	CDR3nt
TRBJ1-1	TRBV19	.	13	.	CASSIRGYTEAFF	TGTGCCAGTAGTATCCGGGGATACACTGAAGCTTTCTTT
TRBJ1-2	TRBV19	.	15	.	CASSTVPGTRQGYTF	TGTGCCAGTAGTACGGTCCCCGGGACTCGGCAGGGCTACACCTTC
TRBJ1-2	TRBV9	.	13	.	CASSVGTDYGYTF	TGTGCCAGCAGCGTAGGTACAGACTATGGCTACACCTTC
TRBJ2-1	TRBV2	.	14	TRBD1	CASSEWTGGDEQFF	TGTGCCAGCAGTGAGTGGACAGGGGGTGATGAGCAGTTCTTC
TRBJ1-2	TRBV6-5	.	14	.	CASSSHDTNYGYTF	TGTGCCAGCAGTTCACATGACACTAACTATGGCTACACCTTC
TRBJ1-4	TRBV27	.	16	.	CASSLSPGESHEKLFF	TGTGCCAGCAGTTTATCCCCAGGGGAAAGCCATGAAAAACTGTTTTTT
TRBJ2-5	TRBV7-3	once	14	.	CASSLSSGSETQYF	TGTGCCAGCAGCTTATCAAGCGGTAGTGAGACCCAGTACTTC
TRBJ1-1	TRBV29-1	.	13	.	CSVVRQLNTEAFF	TGCAGCGTTGTACGACAGTTGAACACTGAAGCTTTCTTT
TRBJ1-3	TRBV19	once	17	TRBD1	CATTPGQGFFWGNTIYF	TGTGCCACAACCCCGGGACAGGGCTTCTTCTGGGGAAACACCATATATTTT
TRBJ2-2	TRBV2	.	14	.	CASSADSNTGELFF	TGTGCCAGCAGCGCAGACAGTAACACCGGGGAGCTGTTTTTT
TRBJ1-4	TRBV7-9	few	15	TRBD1	CASSFGQVYNEKLFF	TGTGCCAGCAGCTTCGGACAGGTTTATAATGAAAAACTGTTTTTT
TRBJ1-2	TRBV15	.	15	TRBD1	CATSGYGQGEKGYTF	TGTGCCACCAGCGGATACGGACAGGGGGAGAAGGGCTACACCTTC
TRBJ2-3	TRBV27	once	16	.	CASSTVLRLTTDTQYF	TGTGCCAGCAGTACAGTGCTAAGGCTTACGACAGATACGCAGTATTTT
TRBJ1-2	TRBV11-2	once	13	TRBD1	CASSSRTGVGYTF	TGTGCCAGCAGCTCAAGGACAGGGGTCGGCTACACCTTC
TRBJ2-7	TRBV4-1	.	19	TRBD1	CASSHHPGTGAVFSYEQYF	TGCGCCAGCAGCCATCACCCCGGGACAGGGGCCGTCTTCTCCTACGAGCAGTACTTC
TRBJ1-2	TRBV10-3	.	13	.	CAISVQGNYGYTF	TGTGCCATCAGTGTACAGGGAAACTATGGCTACACCTTC
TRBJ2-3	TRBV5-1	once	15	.	CASSLEEIYTDTQYF	TGCGCCAGCAGCTTAGAGGAAATCTACACAGATACGCAGTATTTT
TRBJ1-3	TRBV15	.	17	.	CATSRAPGESSGNTIYF	TGTGCCACCAGCAGGGCCCCGGGGGAGAGCTCTGGAAACACCATATATTTT
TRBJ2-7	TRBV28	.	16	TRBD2	CASSLPLAGAPYEQYF	TGTGCCAGCAGTTTACCCCTAGCGGGGGCCCCCTACGAGCAGTACTTC
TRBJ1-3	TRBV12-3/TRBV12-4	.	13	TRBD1	CASSSGGADTIYF	TGTGCCAGCAGTTCAGGGGGCGCGGACACCATATATTTT
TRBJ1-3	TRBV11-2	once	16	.	CASTPTYSLSGNTIYF	TGTGCCAGCACCCCGACGTACAGCCTCTCTGGAAACACCATATATTTT
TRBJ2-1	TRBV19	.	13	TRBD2	CASRGGGRAALIF	TGTGCCAGTAGGGGAGGCGGGAGGGCCGCTTTAATCTTC
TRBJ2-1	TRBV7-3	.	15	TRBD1	CASSPSGTGWNEQFF	TGTGCCAGCAGCCCAAGCGGGACAGGGTGGAATGAGCAGTTCTTC
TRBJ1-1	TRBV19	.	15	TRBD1	CASSPPDRANTEAFF	TGTGCCAGTAGTCCCCCCGACAGGGCAAACACTGAAGCTTTCTTT
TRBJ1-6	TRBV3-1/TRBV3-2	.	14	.	CASSHLQGNSPLHF	TGTGCCAGCAGCCATCTCCAGGGCAATTCACCCCTCCACTTT
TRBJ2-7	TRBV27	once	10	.	CASGFLEQYF	TGTGCCAGCGGCTTCCTCGAGCAGTACTTC
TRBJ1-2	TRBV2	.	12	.	CASSAEPYGYTF	TGTGCCAGCAGTGCAGAACCTTATGGCTACACCTTC
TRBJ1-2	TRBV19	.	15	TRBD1	CASTPGTGGKRGYTF	TGTGCCAGTACCCCGGGGACAGGGGGCAAGAGGGGCTACACCTTC
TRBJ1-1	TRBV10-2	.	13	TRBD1	CASIVGQGGEAFF	TGCGCCAGCATAGTCGGACAGGGCGGCGAAGCTTTCTTT
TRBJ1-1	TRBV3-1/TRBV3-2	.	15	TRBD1	CASSPWTGGGTEAFF	TGTGCCAGCAGCCCTTGGACAGGGGGAGGCACTGAAGCTTTCTTT
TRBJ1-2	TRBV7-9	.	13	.	CASSLVEHYGYTF	TGTGCCAGCAGCTTAGTTGAGCACTATGGCTACACCTTC